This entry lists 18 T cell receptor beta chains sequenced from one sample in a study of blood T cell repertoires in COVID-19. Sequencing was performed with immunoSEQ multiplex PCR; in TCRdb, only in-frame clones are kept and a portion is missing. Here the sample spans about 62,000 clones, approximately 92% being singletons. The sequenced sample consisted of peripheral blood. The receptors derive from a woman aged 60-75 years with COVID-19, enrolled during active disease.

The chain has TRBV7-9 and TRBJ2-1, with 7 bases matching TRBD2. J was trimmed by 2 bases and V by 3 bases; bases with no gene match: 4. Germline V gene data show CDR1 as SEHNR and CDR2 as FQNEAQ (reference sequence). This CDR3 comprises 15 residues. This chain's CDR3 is CASSLTSPTYNEQFF. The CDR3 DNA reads TGTGCCAGCAGCTTGACTAGCCCAACCTACAATGAGCAGTTCTTC.

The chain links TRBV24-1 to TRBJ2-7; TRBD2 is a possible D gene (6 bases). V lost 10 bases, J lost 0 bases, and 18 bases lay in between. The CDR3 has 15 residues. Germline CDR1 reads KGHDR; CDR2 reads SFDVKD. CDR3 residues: CATSLGGGPSYEQYF. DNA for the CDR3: TGTGCCACTTCCCTTGGGGGAGGCCCCTCCTACGAGCAGTACTTC.

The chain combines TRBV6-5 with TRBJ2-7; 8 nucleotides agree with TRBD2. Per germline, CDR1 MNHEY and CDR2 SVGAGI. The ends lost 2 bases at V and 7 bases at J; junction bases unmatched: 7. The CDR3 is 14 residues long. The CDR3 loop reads CASSYRGGAQEQYF. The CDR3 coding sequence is TGTGCCAGCAGTTACCGGGGGGGCGCGCAGGAGCAGTACTTC.

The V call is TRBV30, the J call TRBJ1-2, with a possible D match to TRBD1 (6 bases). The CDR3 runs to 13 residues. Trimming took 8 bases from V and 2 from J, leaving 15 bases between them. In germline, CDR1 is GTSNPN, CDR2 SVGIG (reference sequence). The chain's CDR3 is CAGQTGTNYGYTF. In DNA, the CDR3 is TGTGCCGGCCAGACAGGTACAAACTATGGCTACACCTTC. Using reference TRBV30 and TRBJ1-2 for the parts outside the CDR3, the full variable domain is SQTIHQWPATLVQPVGSPLSLECTVEGTSNPNLYWYRQAAGRGLQLLFYSVGIGQISSEVPQNLSASRPQDRQFILSSKKLLLSDSGFYLCAGQTGTNYGYTFGSGTRLTVV.

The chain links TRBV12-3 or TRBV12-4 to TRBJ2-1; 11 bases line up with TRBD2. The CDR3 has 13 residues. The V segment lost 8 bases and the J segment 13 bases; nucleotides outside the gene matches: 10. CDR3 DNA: TGTGCCAGCGCAACGGGACTAGCGGTCTCTCAGTTCTTC. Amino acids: CASATGLAVSQFF.

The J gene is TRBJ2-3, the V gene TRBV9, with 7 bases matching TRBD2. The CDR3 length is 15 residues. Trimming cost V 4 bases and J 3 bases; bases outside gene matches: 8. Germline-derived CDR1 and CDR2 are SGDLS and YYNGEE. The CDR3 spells CASSPIGGVTDTQYF. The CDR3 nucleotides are TGTGCCAGCAGCCCCATTGGGGGGGTTACAGATACGCAGTATTTT.

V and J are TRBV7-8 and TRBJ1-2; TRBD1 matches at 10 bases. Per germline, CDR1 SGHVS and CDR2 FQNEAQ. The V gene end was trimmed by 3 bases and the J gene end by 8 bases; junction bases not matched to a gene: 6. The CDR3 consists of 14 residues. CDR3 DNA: TGTGCCAGCAGCTTTACCGGGACAGGGGCCGGCTACACCTTC. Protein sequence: CASSFTGTGAGYTF.

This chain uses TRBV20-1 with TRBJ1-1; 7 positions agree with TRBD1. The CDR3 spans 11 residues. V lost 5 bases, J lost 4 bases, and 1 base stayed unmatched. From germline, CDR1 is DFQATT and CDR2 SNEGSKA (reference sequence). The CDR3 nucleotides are TGCAGTGCTGCAGGGGGCACTGAAGCTTTCTTT. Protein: CSAAGGTEAFF.

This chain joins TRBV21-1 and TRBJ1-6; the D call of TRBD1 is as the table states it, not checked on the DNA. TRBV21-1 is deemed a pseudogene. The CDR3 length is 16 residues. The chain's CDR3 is CASWRVRDRGRSPLHF. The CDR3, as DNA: TGTGCCAGCTGGAGAGTACGGGACAGGGGGAGGTCACCCCTCCACTTT.

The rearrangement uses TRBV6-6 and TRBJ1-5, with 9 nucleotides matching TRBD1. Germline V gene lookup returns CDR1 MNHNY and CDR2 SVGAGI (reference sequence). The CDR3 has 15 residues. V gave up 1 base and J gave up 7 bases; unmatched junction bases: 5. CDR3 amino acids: CASSYFGTGPQPQHF. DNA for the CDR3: TGTGCCAGCAGTTACTTCGGGACAGGGCCCCAGCCCCAGCATTTT.

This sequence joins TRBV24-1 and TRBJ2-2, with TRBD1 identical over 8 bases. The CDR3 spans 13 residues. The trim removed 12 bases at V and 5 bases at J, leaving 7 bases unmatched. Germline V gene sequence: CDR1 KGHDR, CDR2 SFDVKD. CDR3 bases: TGTGCCGCAGGGGGCGTGAGGACCGGGGAGCTGTTTTTT. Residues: CAAGGVRTGELFF.

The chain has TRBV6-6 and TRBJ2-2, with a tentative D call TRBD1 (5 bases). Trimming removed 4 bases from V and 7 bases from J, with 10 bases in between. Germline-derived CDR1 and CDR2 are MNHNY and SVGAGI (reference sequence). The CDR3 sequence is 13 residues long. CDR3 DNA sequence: TGTGCCAGCAGTTTAATAGGGGACGGGGAGCTGTTTTTT. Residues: CASSLIGDGELFF.

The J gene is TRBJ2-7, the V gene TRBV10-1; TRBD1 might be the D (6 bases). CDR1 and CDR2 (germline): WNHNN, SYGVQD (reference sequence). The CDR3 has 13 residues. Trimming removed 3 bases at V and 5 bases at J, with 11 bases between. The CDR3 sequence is CASSETGINEQYF. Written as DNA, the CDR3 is TGCGCCAGCAGTGAAACAGGGATCAACGAGCAGTACTTC.

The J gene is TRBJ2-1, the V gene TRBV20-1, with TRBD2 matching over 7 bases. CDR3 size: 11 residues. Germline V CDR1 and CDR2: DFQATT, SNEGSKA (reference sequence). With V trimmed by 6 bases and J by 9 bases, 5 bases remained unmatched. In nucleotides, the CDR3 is TGCAGTGCCCTGACTAGCAGTGAGCAGTTCTTC. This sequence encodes CSALTSSEQFF.

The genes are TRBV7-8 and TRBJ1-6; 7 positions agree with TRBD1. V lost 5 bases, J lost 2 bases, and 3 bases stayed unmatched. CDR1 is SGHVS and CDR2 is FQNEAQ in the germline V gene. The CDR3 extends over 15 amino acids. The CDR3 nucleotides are TGTGCCAGCAGCCCGGACAGGACCTATAATTCACCCCTCCACTTT. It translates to CASSPDRTYNSPLHF.

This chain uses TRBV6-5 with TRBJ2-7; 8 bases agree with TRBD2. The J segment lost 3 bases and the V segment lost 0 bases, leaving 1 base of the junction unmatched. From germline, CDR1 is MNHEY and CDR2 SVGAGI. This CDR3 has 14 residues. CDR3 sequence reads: CASSYSGTSYEQYF. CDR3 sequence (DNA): TGTGCCAGCAGTTACTCCGGGACTAGCTACGAGCAGTACTTC.

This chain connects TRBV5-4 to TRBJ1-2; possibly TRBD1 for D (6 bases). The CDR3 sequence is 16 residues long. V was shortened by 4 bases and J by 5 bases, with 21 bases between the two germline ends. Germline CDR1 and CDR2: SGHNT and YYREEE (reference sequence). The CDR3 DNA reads TGTGCCAGCAGCACGGGGGGCGGGGGTCAAAATTATGGCTACACCTTC. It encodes CASSTGGGGQNYGYTF. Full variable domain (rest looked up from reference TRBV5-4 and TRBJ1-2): ETGVTQSPTHLIKTRGQQVTLRCSSQSGHNTVSWYQQALGQGPQFIFQYYREEENGRGNFPPRFSGLQFPNYSSELNVNALELDDSALYLCASSTGGGGQNYGYTFGSGTRLTVV.

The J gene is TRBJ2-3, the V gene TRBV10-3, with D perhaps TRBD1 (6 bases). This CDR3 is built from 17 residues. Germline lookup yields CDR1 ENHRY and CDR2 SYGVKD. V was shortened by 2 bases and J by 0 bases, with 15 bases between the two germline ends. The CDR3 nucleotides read TGTGCCATCAGTGAGAGGGGGACACCGAAAAGCACAGATACGCAGTATTTT. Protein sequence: CAISERGTPKSTDTQYF.